Each of the 17 T cell receptor beta chains below was sequenced from the same sample in a study of immune characterization of retroperitoneal liposarcoma. TCRdb fed the PCR reads into MiXCR, producing one record per CDR3 protein. The sample shows around 2,000 distinct CDR3 sequences, about 43% of them seen only once. The sequencing sample was made of tumor tissue. These receptors were obtained from a male donor with retroperitoneal liposarcoma.

Sample share makes this clonotype medium-sized (0.01 to 0.1%). This sequence joins TRBV6-1 and TRBJ2-1, with TRBD1 matching 7 bases. V lost 8 bases, J lost 2 bases, and 15 bases stayed unmatched. CDR1 is MNHNS and CDR2 is SASEGT in the germline V gene. The CDR3 runs 17 residues. CDR3 region: CASPDRSGGKAYNEQFF. CDR3 DNA: TGTGCCAGCCCCGATCGTTCAGGGGGTAAGGCCTACAATGAGCAGTTCTTC.

The rearrangement links TRBV6-1 to TRBJ2-5; D might be TRBD1 (5 bases). The J call may be mistaken, given a closer DNA end match to TRBJ2-7. The V gene's germline CDR1 is MNHNS and CDR2 SASEGT. The CDR3 totals 13 residues. The CDR3: CASRVTDSYEQYV. For the CDR3, the DNA is TGTGCCAGCAGGGTAACCGACAGCTACGAGCAGTACGTC.

By proportion, this clonotype is medium-sized. A clone one base away is much larger, so this may be a read error. V is TRBV27 and J is TRBJ2-1; TRBD1 aligns across 8 bases. With 3 bases clipped from V and 10 bases from J, the junction kept 17 bases outside the gene matches. The length of the CDR3 is 17 residues. The germline CDR1 and CDR2 sequences are MNHEY and SMNVEV (reference sequence). The CDR3: CASSFQAGTGISYEQFF. The CDR3 nucleotides read TGTGCCAGCAGTTTTCAGGCAGGGACAGGAATTTCCTACGAGCAGTTCTTC.

This rearrangement joins TRBV10-2 to TRBJ2-3; 8 bases agree with TRBD1. The J call may be faulty, since TRBJ2-1 better matches the DNA end. Germline V gene lookup returns CDR1 WSHSY and CDR2 SAAADI. The length of the CDR3 is 14 residues. CDR3 protein: CASSYRGLGYEQFF. The CDR3 coding sequence is TGCGCCAGCAGTTACAGGGGGTTAGGATACGAGCAGTTCTTC.

By proportion, this clonotype is medium-sized (0.01 to 0.1%). The chain has TRBV6-1 and TRBJ2-1; the D gene is possibly TRBD1 (6 bases). V was trimmed by 7 bases and J by 5 bases, leaving 15 bases between them. The germline V gene encodes CDR1 MNHNS and CDR2 SASEGT. The CDR3 length is 14 residues. CDR3 sequence reads: CASKKWTENNEQFF. DNA of the CDR3: TGTGCCAGCAAAAAGTGGACAGAAAACAATGAGCAGTTCTTC.

The chain employs TRBV6-1 and TRBJ2-1, with 10 bases identical to TRBD2. Germline V gene data show CDR1 as MNHNS and CDR2 as SASEGT. Unmatched junction bases numbered 7, after V lost 3 bases and J lost 8 bases. This CDR3 has 15 amino acids. DNA for the CDR3: TGTGCCAGCAGTGATAAGCGGGGGGGCGGGGATGAGCAGTTCTTC. Its translation is CASSDKRGGGDEQFF.

As concerns this clonotype: A much larger clone lies a single base off, so this may be a read error. CDR3 sequence reads: CAGSEPFSGRAPLRDTQYF. CDR3 sequence (DNA): TGTGCCGGCAGTGAGCCCTTTAGCGGGAGGGCCCCCTTGCGCGATACGCAGTATTTT. This chain joins TRBV6-1 and TRBJ2-3; 11 bases are a match to TRBD2. This CDR3 contains 19 residues. Germline values: CDR1 MNHNS, CDR2 SASEGT.

The chain has TRBV11-2 and TRBJ2-1; 8 positions match TRBD2. Trimming cost V 3 bases and J 6 bases; bases outside gene matches: 4. This CDR3 comprises 14 residues. Per the germline V gene, CDR1 is SGHAT and CDR2 is FQNNGV. CDR3 nucleotides: TGTGCCAGCAGCTTGGAAACTAGCGGCAATGAGCAGTTCTTC. Encoded protein: CASSLETSGNEQFF. The variable domain in full, with the rest retrieved from reference TRBV11-2 and TRBJ2-1, is EAGVAQSPRYKIIEKRQSVAFWCNPISGHATLYWYQQILGQGPKLLIQFQNNGVVDDSQLPKDRFSAERLKGVDSTLKIQPAKLEDSAVYLCASSLETSGNEQFFGPGTRLTVL.

This clonotype was counted only a few times. The rearrangement joins TRBV6-1 to TRBJ1-1; perhaps TRBD1 as D (5 bases). CDR1 and CDR2 (germline): MNHNS, SASEGT. Trimming took 6 bases from V and 4 from J, leaving 15 bases between them. The CDR3 consists of 14 residues. In nucleotides, the CDR3 is TGTGCCAGCAGAAGTAGGGGAGGAGGCACTGAAGCTTTCTTT. Translated, it gives CASRSRGGGTEAFF.

A single count supports this clonotype. This chain links TRBV27 with TRBJ1-3; D perhaps matches TRBD1 (5 bases). Germline-derived CDR1 and CDR2 are MNHEY and SMNVEV (reference sequence). V lost 0 bases to trimming and J lost 4 bases, with 13 bases between them. CDR3 length: 16 residues. The CDR3 bases are TGTGCCAGCAGTTTATCTCAGGAGGGGCACGGAAACACCATATATTTT. Its protein product is CASSLSQEGHGNTIYF.

Remarks on this clonotype: Possible read error: a much larger clone is one base away. This chain connects TRBV7-2 to TRBJ2-5, with TRBD2 matching 10 bases. The V gene end was trimmed by 4 bases and the J gene end by 4 bases; junction bases not matched to a gene: 3. This CDR3 spans 14 amino acids. Looked up from germline, CDR1 is SGHTA and CDR2 is FQGNSA. CDR3 nucleotides: TGTGCCAGCAGCTCTAGCGGGAGCAGAGAGACCCAGTACTTC. Translating gives CASSSSGSRETQYF.

There are a few counts of this clonotype. The chain combines TRBV6-1 with TRBJ2-4, with D unresolved. CDR1 is MNHNS and CDR2 is SASEGT in the germline V gene. Deletions cut 6 bases from V and 8 bases from J, with 8 bases between. The CDR3 covers 11 residues. CDR3 in DNA: TGTGCCAGCAGAAGGGTGGACATTCAGTACTTC. Translation: CASRRVDIQYF.

This clonotype was seen just once. The J gene is TRBJ2-1, the V gene TRBV7-2, with a weak D call TRBD1 (6 bases). Trimming removed 2 bases from V and 10 bases from J, with 24 bases in between. The CDR3 runs to 17 residues. Germline CDR1 SGHTA, CDR2 FQGNSA. DNA for the CDR3: TGTGCCAGCAGCTTATTCGTGTCGACAGGCTACTCCTACGAGCAGTTCTTC. Translation gives CASSLFVSTGYSYEQFF.

The chain employs TRBV4-1 and TRBJ2-3; D ambiguous. Germline values: CDR1 MGHRA, CDR2 YSYEKL. This CDR3 has 17 residues. The V gene lost 4 bases and the J gene lost 4 bases, with 21 bases spanning the gap. CDR3 residues: CASSLWGSAADADTQYF. The CDR3 region has the DNA TGCGCCAGCAGCCTCTGGGGATCAGCCGCGGATGCAGATACGCAGTATTTT.

This clonotype was counted only a few times. The chain carries TRBV10-2 and TRBJ2-1, with 14 bases that match TRBD2. TRBJ2-7 explains the end of the DNA better; the J call may be wrong. Germline-derived CDR1 and CDR2 are WSHSY and SAAADI. The CDR3 covers 16 residues. The CDR3 nucleotides read TGCGCCAGCGCCCCGGGACTAGCGGGAGTCACCTACGAGCAGTACTTC. Translating it yields CASAPGLAGVTYEQYF.

This clonotype appeared a single time. No conserved phenylalanine or tryptophan is present at the end of the CDR3, so a read error is the likely explanation. This chain connects TRBV6-6 to TRBJ2-1, with 10 bases lining up with TRBD2. The germline V gene encodes CDR1 MNHNY and CDR2 SVGAGI (reference sequence). The length of the CDR3 is 16 residues. The CDR3 loop reads CASSDSSGGAYNEQFS. The CDR3 region has the DNA TGTGCCAGCAGTGACTCGAGCGGGGGGGCCTACAATGAGCAGTTCTCC.

The chain recombines TRBV12-3 or TRBV12-4 with TRBJ2-1, with no clear D. The CDR3 length is 13 residues. The germline V and J ends were trimmed by 3 bases and 3 bases, with 6 bases remaining between them. The CDR3 is CASSFVNYNEQFF. Written as DNA, the CDR3 is TGTGCCAGCAGTTTTGTGAACTACAATGAGCAGTTCTTC.